The 7 T cell receptor beta chains below all came from one sample that was sequenced in a study of blood T cell repertoires in COVID-19. Produced via immunoSEQ multiplex PCR; TCRdb's table is partial and in-frame only. The sample comprises 180,000 or so clones, about 87% of which are singletons, and approximately 2.7% rests with the top ten. Sequencing used peripheral blood. These receptor sequences come from a man in his forties with active or convalescent COVID-19.

The chain links TRBV3-1 (or the pseudogene TRBV3-2) to TRBJ2-6, with D hard to call. The CDR3 covers 16 residues. Germline CDR1 is LGHDT and CDR2 is YNNKEL (reference sequence). The ends were cut back, 1 base at V and 4 bases at J, with 11 bases in the middle. The CDR3 DNA reads TGTGCCAGCAGCCAAGGGCTCCGTGCAGGGGCCAACGTCCTGACTTTC. Translating gives CASSQGLRAGANVLTF.

Comment on this clone: This CDR3 is also generated by other DNA sequences in the sample. This rearrangement joins TRBV27 to TRBJ1-1, with D maybe TRBD1 (5 bases). CDR1 is MNHEY, CDR2 SMNVEV, per germline (reference sequence). The CDR3 is 13 amino acids. Trimming stripped 3 bases from V and 1 base from J, with 6 bases between. CDR3 residues: CASSFTGNTEAFF. The CDR3 DNA follows: TGTGCCAGCAGTTTCACAGGGAACACTGAAGCTTTCTTT.

The chain uses TRBV18 and TRBJ2-1; TRBD2 is a possible D gene (6 bases). The CDR3 extends over 14 amino acids. Between the trimmed V and J ends, which lost 2 bases and 6 bases, there was a span of 11 bases. CDR1 KGHSH and CDR2 LQKENI come from the germline V gene. CDR3 sequence reads: CASSPRREGNEQFF. In DNA form, the CDR3 reads TGTGCCAGCTCACCAAGGCGGGAAGGCAATGAGCAGTTCTTC.

The chain couples TRBV10-1 to TRBJ1-3; D is uncertain. This CDR3 region has 14 residues. V lost 2 bases and J 3 bases, leaving 8 bases between the germline ends. CDR1 and CDR2 (germline): WNHNN, SYGVQD (reference sequence). The CDR3 DNA follows: TGCGCCAGCAGTGAGGGCAATCGTGGAAACACCATATATTTT. Translating it yields CASSEGNRGNTIYF.

The gene calls are TRBV28 and TRBJ2-7; maybe TRBD2 (6 bases). There are 14 residues in the CDR3. The V end was cut by 2 bases, the J end by 0 bases, with 8 bases between. Germline loops: CDR1 MDHEN, CDR2 SYDVKM. CDR3 in amino acids: CASSLARGSYEQYF. The CDR3, as DNA: TGTGCCAGCAGTTTAGCGCGGGGCTCCTACGAGCAGTACTTC. Variable domain in full (rest from reference TRBV28 and TRBJ2-7): DVKVTQSSRYLVKRTGEKVFLECVQDMDHENMFWYRQDPGLGLRLIYFSYDVKMKEKGDIPEGYSVSREKKERFSLILESASTNQTSMYLCASSLARGSYEQYFGPGTRLTVT.

The CDR3 reads CASSYAANYGYTF. CDR3 DNA: TGTGCCAGCAGTTACGCGGCTAACTATGGCTACACCTTC. The chain joins TRBV6-2 or TRBV6-3 to TRBJ1-2; D gene uncertain. The CDR3 is 13 residues long. With 2 bases removed from V and 0 bases from J, the gap between germline ends came to 4 bases. The germline V gene encodes CDR1 MNHEY and CDR2 SVGEGT.

The J gene is TRBJ2-3, the V gene TRBV30; D possibly corresponds to TRBD2 (6 bases). V was pared by 5 bases and J by 0 bases, with 15 bases between. In germline, CDR1 is GTSNPN, CDR2 SVGIG (reference sequence). This CDR3 has 15 residues. DNA of the CDR3: TGTGCCTGGGGGCGACGGGCGGGGAGCACAGATACGCAGTATTTT. Translating gives CAWGRRAGSTDTQYF.